A single sample is the source of the 7 T cell receptor beta chains below, sequenced in a study of blood T cell repertoires in COVID-19. Sequencing used immunoSEQ multiplex PCR; TCRdb keeps in-frame clones, though not all of them. In the table there are 310,000 or so clones, roughly 89% of which are singletons. Sequenced input: PBMCs or T cells enriched from blood (not recorded which). The receptors derive from a woman aged 18-29 years with acute COVID-19.

The chain is built from TRBV6-2 or TRBV6-3 and TRBJ2-7; TRBD2 aligns across 9 bases. The V segment lost 2 bases and the J segment 3 bases; nucleotides outside the gene matches: 8. The CDR3 is 16 residues long. Germline values: CDR1 MNHEY, CDR2 SVGEGT. The CDR3 DNA sequence: TGTGCCAGCAGTTACCCCCTGGGACTAGCCAACTACGAGCAGTACTTC. Residues: CASSYPLGLANYEQYF.

The chain joins TRBV5-1 to TRBJ2-3; the D gene is possibly TRBD1 (6 bases). The CDR3 has 16 amino acids. From germline, CDR1 is SGHRS and CDR2 YFSETQ. The V end was cut by 0 bases, the J end by 11 bases, with 22 bases between. CDR3 residues: CASSLVLGTIGDWQYF. The CDR3 DNA sequence: TGCGCCAGCAGCTTGGTGCTTGGGACAATTGGAGATTGGCAGTATTTT.

The rearrangement joins TRBV27 to TRBJ1-6; tentatively, D is TRBD1 (6 bases). Germline V gene data show CDR1 as MNHEY and CDR2 as SMNVEV (reference sequence). This CDR3 comprises 17 residues. V was cut by 7 bases and J by 7 bases, with 23 bases left in between. CDR3 sequence reads: CASTKLSGTPENSPLHF. CDR3 coding DNA: TGTGCCAGCACTAAACTCTCTGGGACACCGGAGAATTCACCCCTCCACTTT.

Here the CDR3 DNA reads TGTGCCAGCAGCTCCTCGACCGGGACTAGAGATGAGCAGTTCTTC. Translation gives CASSSSTGTRDEQFF. The rearrangement uses TRBV11-3 and TRBJ2-1; 8 bases are a match to TRBD2. V shed 4 bases, J shed 8 bases, and the junction held 10 bases outside the gene matches. Looked up from germline, CDR1 is SGHNT and CDR2 is YENEEA. The CDR3 has 15 amino acids.

This clone was picked up a small number of times. The V gene is TRBV19, the J gene TRBJ2-4, with a tentative D call TRBD1 (5 bases). There are 12 residues in the CDR3. Germline V CDR1 and CDR2: LNHDA, SQIVND (reference sequence). The V end lost 10 bases, the J end lost 1 base, and 8 bases lay between the germline ends. The CDR3 DNA follows: TGTGCCACCAGGGCGGCCAAAAACATTCAGTACTTC. This sequence encodes CATRAAKNIQYF.

This clone is a singleton in its sample. The chain employs TRBV18 and TRBJ2-7; D gene unclear. The V end was cut by 4 bases, the J end by 4 bases, with 11 bases between. Per germline, CDR1 KGHSH and CDR2 LQKENI. The CDR3 loop spans 13 amino acids. The DNA of the CDR3 is TGTGCCAGCTCACGGAGCTCCTTTTACGAGCAGTACTTC. It is translated as CASSRSSFYEQYF.

This chain uses TRBV29-1 with TRBJ1-3; D is uncertain. CDR3 length: 14 amino acids. Looked up from germline, CDR1 is SQVTM and CDR2 is ANQGSEA. Trimming took 4 bases from V and 0 from J, leaving 10 bases between them. The CDR3 spells CSVGTGDSGNTIYF. CDR3 in DNA: TGCAGCGTTGGCACGGGTGACTCTGGAAACACCATATATTTT.